This is a list of T cell receptor beta chains from one sample in a study of cytomegalovirus exposure and HLA in healthy donors. Assay: immunoSEQ multiplex PCR; the TCRdb copy retains only in-frame clones and omits some. The profile shows roughly 93,000 clones, over 70% of them singletons. Sequenced input: PBMCs. Every receptor here comes from a man younger than 35 in good health and CMV-seropositive. The CDR3 runs from the conserved cysteine through the conserved F or W. The D gene is left open where the match is weak. Clone size appears in some rows only: once, few, many, or a class for an expanded clone.

d_call j_call clone_size v_call cdr3_nt cdr3_aa
TRBD2 TRBJ2-2 NA TRBV10-1 TGCGCCAGCTCCAAATTAGCGGGGGCGGGAACCGGGGAGCTGTTTTTT CASSKLAGAGTGELFF
TRBD1 TRBJ1-6 NA TRBV5-1 TGCGCCAGCAGCTGGATCTCGGGACAGGGAAGCCATTCACCCCTCCACTTT CASSWISGQGSHSPLHF
NA TRBJ2-3 NA TRBV11-2 TGTGCCAGCAGCATAAAAGATACGCAGTATTTT CASSIKDTQYF
NA TRBJ2-7 NA TRBV6-6 TGTGCCAGCAGTTACTCGTCATACGAGCAGTACTTC CASSYSSYEQYF
NA TRBJ2-1 few TRBV5-1 TGCGCCAGCAGCTTGAAAGGCGGAGGCAATGAGCAGTTCTTC CASSLKGGGNEQFF
NA TRBJ1-1 NA TRBV6-5 TGTGCCAGCAGCCCGATTAGAGACACTGAAGCTTTCTTT CASSPIRDTEAFF
NA TRBJ2-7 NA TRBV4-2 TGTGCCAGCAAGGAGGCCAGTTCCTACGAGCAGTACTTC CASKEASSYEQYF
NA TRBJ1-4 NA TRBV13 TGTGCCAGCAGCTTAGGCCGGACAAGAGATGACGAAAAACTGTTTTTT CASSLGRTRDDEKLFF
TRBD2 TRBJ2-5 NA TRBV7-8 TGTGCCAGCAGCTTTTCGAGGGGCGGGGGGGCGAAGGAGACCCAGTACTTC CASSFSRGGGAKETQYF
TRBD1 TRBJ2-1 NA TRBV27 TGTGCCAGCAGTTTCGGGGACAGGTACAATGAGCAGTTCTTC CASSFGDRYNEQFF
TRBD1 TRBJ1-5 NA TRBV6-5 TGTGCCAGCAGGGACAGGGCAGGGAGCAATCAGCCCCAGCATTTT CASRDRAGSNQPQHF
TRBD1 TRBJ1-1 NA TRBV7-9 TGTGCCAGCAGCCCCCAGGGGGACACTGAAGCTTTCTTT CASSPQGDTEAFF